What follows are 11 T cell receptor beta chains derived from one specimen sequenced in a study of identical twins (dated by TCRdb to between 2015 and 2016). The protocol used for the library was 5' RACE. Sequenced using an Illumina HiSeq 2000. TCRdb passed the public sequencing reads through fastp at Q25 and MiXCR, retaining productive beta sequences. Under each unique CDR3 protein, matching rows form one entry showing the most common genes and DNA. For this sample there are hundreds of thousands of distinct CDR3 sequences; 15% to 20% appear just once. The ten biggest clones cover around 13% of the sample. These data are also associated with another study on T cells expressing NK-cell markers.

The sample was PBMCs. These receptors were taken from a woman younger than 35 in good health.

This clonotype was counted between two and nine times. DNA for the CDR3: TGCAGTGCCCCTGATTTAAGAGCGAACACCGGGGAGCTGTTTTTT. It translates to CSAPDLRANTGELFF. The J gene is TRBJ2-2, the V gene TRBV20-1; D remains unclear. V lost 6 bases to trimming and J lost 0 bases, with 14 bases between them. Per the germline V gene, CDR1 is DFQATT and CDR2 is SNEGSKA (reference sequence). There are 15 residues in the CDR3.

This chain uses TRBV20-1 with TRBJ2-7; 12 bases match TRBD2. This CDR3 region has 14 residues. After removal of 3 bases from V and 4 bases from J, the junction contained 4 bases not matched to a gene. CDR1 is DFQATT, CDR2 SNEGSKA, per germline (reference sequence). The CDR3 is CSARVGTSGYEQYF. The CDR3 nucleotides read TGCAGTGCTAGGGTAGGGACTAGCGGGTACGAGCAGTACTTC.

This clonotype was counted a few times. A clone one base away is much larger, so this may be a read error. This chain joins TRBV10-3 and TRBJ2-5, with unresolved D. CDR1 and CDR2 (germline): ENHRY, SYGVKD. There are 11 residues in the CDR3. V lost 4 bases, J lost 4 bases, and 4 bases lay in between. The CDR3 coding sequence is TGTGCCATCAGTGCGGGAGAGACCCAGTACTTC. This sequence encodes CAISAGETQYF.

This clonotype was seen more than once but under ten times. The genes are TRBV20-1 and TRBJ2-7; 8 bases fit TRBD1. CDR1 is DFQATT, CDR2 SNEGSKA, per germline (reference sequence). V gave up 6 bases and J gave up 8 bases; unmatched junction bases: 6. The CDR3 runs to 11 residues. CDR3 bases: TGCAGTGCCTCGACAGGGGTGAAGCAGTACTTC. It is translated as CSASTGVKQYF.

In its sample, this clonotype was seen a few times. J is TRBJ2-5 and V is TRBV5-1, with 10 positions matching TRBD1. CDR1 is SGHRS and CDR2 is YFSETQ in the germline V gene. This CDR3 contains 15 residues. J lost 1 base, V lost 4 bases, and 4 bases had no gene match. This CDR3 is CASSRGQGTQETQYF. CDR3 in DNA: TGCGCCAGCAGCCGGGGACAGGGGACCCAAGAGACCCAGTACTTC.

The chain is built from TRBV10-3 and TRBJ2-5, with D uncertain. CDR3 length: 14 residues. Germline V gene lookup returns CDR1 ENHRY and CDR2 SYGVKD. The V and J ends lost 0 bases and 2 bases respectively, with 7 bases between them. The CDR3 DNA sequence: TGTGCCATCAGTGAGTCGAGGAATCAAGAGACCCAGTACTTC. Amino acid sequence: CAISESRNQETQYF.

The rearrangement links TRBV27 to TRBJ2-7, with 12 nucleotides matching TRBD2. The CDR3 is made up of 17 amino acids. Trimming took 4 bases from V and 3 from J; bases not matched to a gene: 10. Germline loops: CDR1 MNHEY, CDR2 SMNVEV (reference sequence). CDR3 sequence: CASSSPASGGGYYEQYF. The CDR3 coding sequence is TGTGCCAGCAGTTCCCCAGCTAGCGGGGGGGGGTACTACGAGCAGTACTTC.

This clonotype was counted only a few times. The J gene is TRBJ1-1, the V gene TRBV12-3 or TRBV12-4, with a tentative D call TRBD1 (5 bases). Deletions cut 0 bases from V and 6 bases from J, with 14 bases between. The CDR3 has 15 amino acids. The CDR3 reads CASSLAQGANAEAFF. Written as DNA, the CDR3 is TGTGCCAGCAGTTTAGCGCAGGGTGCTAACGCTGAAGCTTTCTTT.

The chain is built from TRBV20-1 and TRBJ2-3; D possibly matches TRBD1 or TRBD2 (5 bases each). Between the trimmed V and J ends, which lost 5 bases and 2 bases, there was a span of 5 bases. The germline V gene encodes CDR1 DFQATT and CDR2 SNEGSKA (reference sequence). This CDR3 contains 11 residues. Here the CDR3 DNA reads TGCAGTGCTGGGACCACAGATACGCAGTATTTT. Encoded protein: CSAGTTDTQYF.

Only a few counts were recorded for this clonotype. The chain employs TRBV10-3 and TRBJ1-5; D remains ambiguous. Trimming pared 8 bases from V and 0 bases from J, leaving 5 bases between. Germline CDR1 reads ENHRY; CDR2 reads SYGVKD. This CDR3 has 12 residues. The CDR3 sequence is CAIQDSNQPQHF. The CDR3, as DNA: TGTGCCATCCAGGATAGCAATCAGCCCCAGCATTTT.

This clonotype has only one observation. This chain joins TRBV12-3 or TRBV12-4 and TRBJ1-1; possible D gene TRBD1, 5 bases. The CDR3 extends over 15 amino acids. V lost 6 bases and J 1 base, leaving 15 bases between the germline ends. The DNA for the CDR3 is TGTGCCAGCAGCAGGGCCCGAGTATGGAACACTGAAGCTTTCTTT. Its protein product is CASSRARVWNTEAFF.